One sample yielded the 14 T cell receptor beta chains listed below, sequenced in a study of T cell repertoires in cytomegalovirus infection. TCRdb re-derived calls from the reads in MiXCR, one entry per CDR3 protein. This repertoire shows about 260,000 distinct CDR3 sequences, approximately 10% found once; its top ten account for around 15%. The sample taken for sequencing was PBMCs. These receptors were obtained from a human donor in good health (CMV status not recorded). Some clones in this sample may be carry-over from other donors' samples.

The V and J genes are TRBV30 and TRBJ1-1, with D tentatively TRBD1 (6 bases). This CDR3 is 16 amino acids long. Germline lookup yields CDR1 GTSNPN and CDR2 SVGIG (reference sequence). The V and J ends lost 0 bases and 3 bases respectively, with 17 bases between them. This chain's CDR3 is CAWSVLVGGSDTEAFF. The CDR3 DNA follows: TGTGCCTGGAGTGTACTTGTGGGGGGCTCGGACACTGAAGCTTTCTTT.

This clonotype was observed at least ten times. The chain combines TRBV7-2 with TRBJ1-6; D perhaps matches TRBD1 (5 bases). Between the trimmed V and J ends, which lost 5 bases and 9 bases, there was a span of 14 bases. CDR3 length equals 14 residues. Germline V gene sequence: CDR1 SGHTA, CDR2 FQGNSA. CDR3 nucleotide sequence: TGTGCCAGCAGCCGGCCGGCCGGGGGTTCACCCCTCCACTTT. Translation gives CASSRPAGGSPLHF. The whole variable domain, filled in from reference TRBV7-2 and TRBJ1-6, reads GAGVSQSPSNKVTEKGKDVELRCDPISGHTALYWYRQSLGQGLEFLIYFQGNSAPDKSGLPSDRFSAERTGGSVSTLTIQRTQQEDSAVYLCASSRPAGGSPLHFGNGTRLTVT.

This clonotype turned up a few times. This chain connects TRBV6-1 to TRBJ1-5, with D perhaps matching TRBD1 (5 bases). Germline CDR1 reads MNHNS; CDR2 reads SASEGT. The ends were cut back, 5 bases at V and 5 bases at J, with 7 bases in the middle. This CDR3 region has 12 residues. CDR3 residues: CASSRDDQPQHF. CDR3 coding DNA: TGTGCCAGCAGTAGGGACGATCAGCCCCAGCATTTT.

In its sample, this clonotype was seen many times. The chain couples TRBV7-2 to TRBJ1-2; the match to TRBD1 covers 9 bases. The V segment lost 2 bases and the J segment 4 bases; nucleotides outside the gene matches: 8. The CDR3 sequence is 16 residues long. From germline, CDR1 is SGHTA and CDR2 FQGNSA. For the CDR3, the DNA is TGTGCCAGCAGCTTATTGGGGACAGGGAACTCCTATGGCTACACCTTC. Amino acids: CASSLLGTGNSYGYTF.

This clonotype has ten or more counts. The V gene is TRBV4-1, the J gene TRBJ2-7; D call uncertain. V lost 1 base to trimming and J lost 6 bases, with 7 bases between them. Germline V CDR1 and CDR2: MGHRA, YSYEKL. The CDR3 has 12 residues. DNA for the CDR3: TGCGCCAGCAGCCAAGCCACTGGCGAGCAGTACTTC. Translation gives CASSQATGEQYF.

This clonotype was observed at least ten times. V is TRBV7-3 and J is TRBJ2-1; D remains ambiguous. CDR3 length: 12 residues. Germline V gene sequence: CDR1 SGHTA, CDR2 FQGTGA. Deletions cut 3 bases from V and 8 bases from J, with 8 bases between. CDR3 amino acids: CASSLDGYEQFF. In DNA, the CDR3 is TGTGCCAGCAGCTTGGACGGCTATGAGCAGTTCTTC. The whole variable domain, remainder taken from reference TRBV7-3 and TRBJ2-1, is GAGVSQTPSNKVTEKGKYVELRCDPISGHTALYWYRQSLGQGPEFLIYFQGTGAADDSGLPNDRFFAVRPEGSVSTLKIQRTERGDSAVYLCASSLDGYEQFFGPGTRLTVL.

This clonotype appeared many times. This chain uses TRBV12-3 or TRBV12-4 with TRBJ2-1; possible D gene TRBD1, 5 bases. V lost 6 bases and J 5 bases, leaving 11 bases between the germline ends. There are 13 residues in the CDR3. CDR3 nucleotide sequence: TGTGCCAGCAGAGGGGTCGTGAACAATGAGCAGTTCTTC. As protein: CASRGVVNNEQFF.

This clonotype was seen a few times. The CDR3 spells CASSLKGLAGVGNTDTQYF. The CDR3, as DNA: TGTGCCAGCAGCTTAAAGGGACTAGCGGGGGTTGGGAACACAGATACGCAGTATTTT. The chain carries TRBV7-2 and TRBJ2-3; TRBD2 agrees at 14 bases. This CDR3 region has 19 residues. Germline V CDR1 and CDR2: SGHTA, FQGNSA. With V trimmed by 2 bases and J by 2 bases, 9 bases remained unmatched.

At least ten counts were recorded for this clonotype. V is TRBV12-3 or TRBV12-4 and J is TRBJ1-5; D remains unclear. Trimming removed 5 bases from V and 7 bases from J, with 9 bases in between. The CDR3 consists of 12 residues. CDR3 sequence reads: CASSHGQQPQHF. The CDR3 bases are TGTGCCAGCAGTCACGGCCAACAGCCCCAGCATTTT.

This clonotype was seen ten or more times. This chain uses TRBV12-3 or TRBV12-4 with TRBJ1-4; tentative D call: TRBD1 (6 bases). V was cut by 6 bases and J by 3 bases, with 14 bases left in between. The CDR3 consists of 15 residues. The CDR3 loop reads CASSKQGLSNEKLFF. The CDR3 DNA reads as TGTGCCAGCAGCAAACAGGGTCTGTCTAATGAAAAACTGTTTTTT.

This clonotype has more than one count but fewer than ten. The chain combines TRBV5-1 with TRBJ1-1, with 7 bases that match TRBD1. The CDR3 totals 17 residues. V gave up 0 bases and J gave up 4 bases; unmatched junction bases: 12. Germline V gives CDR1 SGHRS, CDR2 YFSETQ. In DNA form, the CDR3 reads TGCGCCAGCAGCTTGGAAGGACGAGGGACAGTCGGCACTGAAGCTTTCTTT. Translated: CASSLEGRGTVGTEAFF.

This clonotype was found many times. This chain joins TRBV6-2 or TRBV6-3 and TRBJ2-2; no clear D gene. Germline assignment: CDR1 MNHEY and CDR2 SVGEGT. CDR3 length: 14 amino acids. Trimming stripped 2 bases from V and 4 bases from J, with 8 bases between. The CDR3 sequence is CASSYRAGTGELFF. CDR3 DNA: TGTGCCAGCAGTTACCGTGCAGGCACCGGGGAGCTGTTTTTT.

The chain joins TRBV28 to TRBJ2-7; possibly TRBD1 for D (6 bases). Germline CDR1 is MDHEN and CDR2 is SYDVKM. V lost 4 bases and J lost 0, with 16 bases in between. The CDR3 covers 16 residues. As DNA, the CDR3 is TGTGCCAGCAGTTCGCCAGGGACACCCAGCTCCTACGAGCAGTACTTC. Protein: CASSSPGTPSSYEQYF.

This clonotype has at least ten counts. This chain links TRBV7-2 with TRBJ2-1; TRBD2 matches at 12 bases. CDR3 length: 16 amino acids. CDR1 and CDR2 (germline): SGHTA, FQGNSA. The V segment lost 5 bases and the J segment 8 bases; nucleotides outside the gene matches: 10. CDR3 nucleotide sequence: TGTGCCAGCAGCCTGTCTAGCGGGGGGGCCGTCCATGAGCAGTTCTTC. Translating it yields CASSLSSGGAVHEQFF. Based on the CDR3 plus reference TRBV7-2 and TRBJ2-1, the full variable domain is GAGVSQSPSNKVTEKGKDVELRCDPISGHTALYWYRQSLGQGLEFLIYFQGNSAPDKSGLPSDRFSAERTGGSVSTLTIQRTQQEDSAVYLCASSLSSGGAVHEQFFGPGTRLTVL.